This TCR beta chain was captured by sequencing in a study of T cell repertoires in ileal Crohn's disease. Study summary: About half received postoperative treatment, under 14 with thiopurines and some 19 anti-TNF. Study-wide results and caveats: Compared with CD4 T cells, sorted CD8 cells carried more expanded clones. Postoperative endoscopy occurred within one year, median 6.9 months.

About this clone itself: Its antigen is as yet unknown.

Some clones are missing from TCRdb's copy, which holds only in-frame ones; the method was immunoSEQ multiplex PCR. The repertoire holds 12,000 or so clones, with approximately 72% as singletons. Looked up from germline, CDR1 is MGHRA and CDR2 is YSYEKL. This CDR3 is 18 amino acids long. The trim removed 4 bases at V and 0 bases at J, leaving 6 bases unmatched. The sample's time point: neoterminal ileum biopsy at postoperative endoscopy, about 6 months after surgery. This sequence originates from an adult with Crohn's disease. This chain uses TRBV4-1 with TRBJ2-2; 12 bases are shared with TRBD2. The material sequenced was ileal tissue. The CDR3 DNA is TGCGCCAGCAGCCCTAGACTAGCGGGGGCCGCGAACACCGGGGAGCTGTTTTTT. It codes for CASSPRLAGAANTGELFF.